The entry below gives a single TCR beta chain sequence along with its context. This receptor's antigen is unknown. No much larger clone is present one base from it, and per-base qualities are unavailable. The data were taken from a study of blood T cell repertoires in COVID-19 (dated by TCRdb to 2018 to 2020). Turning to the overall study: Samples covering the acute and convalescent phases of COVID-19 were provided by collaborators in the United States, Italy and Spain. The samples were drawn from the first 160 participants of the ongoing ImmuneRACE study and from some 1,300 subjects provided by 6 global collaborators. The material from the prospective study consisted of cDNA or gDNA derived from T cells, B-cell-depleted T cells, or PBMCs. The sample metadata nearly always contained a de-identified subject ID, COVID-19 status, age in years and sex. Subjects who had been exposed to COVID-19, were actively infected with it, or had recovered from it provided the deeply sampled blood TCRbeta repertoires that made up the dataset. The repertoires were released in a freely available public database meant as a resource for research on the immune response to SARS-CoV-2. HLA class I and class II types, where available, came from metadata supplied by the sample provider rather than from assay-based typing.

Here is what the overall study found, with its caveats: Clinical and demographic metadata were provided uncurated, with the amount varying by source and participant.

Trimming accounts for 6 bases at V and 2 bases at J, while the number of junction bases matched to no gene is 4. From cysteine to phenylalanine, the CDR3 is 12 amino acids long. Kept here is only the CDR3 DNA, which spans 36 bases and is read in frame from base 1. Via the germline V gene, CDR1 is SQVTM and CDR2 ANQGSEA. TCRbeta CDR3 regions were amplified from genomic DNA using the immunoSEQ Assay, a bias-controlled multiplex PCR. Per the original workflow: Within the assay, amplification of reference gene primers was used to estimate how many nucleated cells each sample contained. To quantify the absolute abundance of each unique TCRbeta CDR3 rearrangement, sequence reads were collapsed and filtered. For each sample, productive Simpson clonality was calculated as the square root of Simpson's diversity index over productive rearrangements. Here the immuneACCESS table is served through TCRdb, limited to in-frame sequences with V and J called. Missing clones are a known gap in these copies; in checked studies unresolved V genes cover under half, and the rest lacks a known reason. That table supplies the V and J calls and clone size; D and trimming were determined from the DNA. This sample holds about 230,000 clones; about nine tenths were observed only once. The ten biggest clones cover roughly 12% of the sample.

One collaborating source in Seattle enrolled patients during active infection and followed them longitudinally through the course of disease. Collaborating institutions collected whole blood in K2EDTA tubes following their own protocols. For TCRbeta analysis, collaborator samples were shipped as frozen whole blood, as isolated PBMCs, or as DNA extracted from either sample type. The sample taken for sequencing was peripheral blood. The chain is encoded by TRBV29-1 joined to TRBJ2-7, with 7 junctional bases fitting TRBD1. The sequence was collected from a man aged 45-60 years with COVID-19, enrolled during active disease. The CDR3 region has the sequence CSVRQGPYEQYF. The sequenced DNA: TGCAGCGTGCGACAGGGTCCCTACGAGCAGTACTTC.